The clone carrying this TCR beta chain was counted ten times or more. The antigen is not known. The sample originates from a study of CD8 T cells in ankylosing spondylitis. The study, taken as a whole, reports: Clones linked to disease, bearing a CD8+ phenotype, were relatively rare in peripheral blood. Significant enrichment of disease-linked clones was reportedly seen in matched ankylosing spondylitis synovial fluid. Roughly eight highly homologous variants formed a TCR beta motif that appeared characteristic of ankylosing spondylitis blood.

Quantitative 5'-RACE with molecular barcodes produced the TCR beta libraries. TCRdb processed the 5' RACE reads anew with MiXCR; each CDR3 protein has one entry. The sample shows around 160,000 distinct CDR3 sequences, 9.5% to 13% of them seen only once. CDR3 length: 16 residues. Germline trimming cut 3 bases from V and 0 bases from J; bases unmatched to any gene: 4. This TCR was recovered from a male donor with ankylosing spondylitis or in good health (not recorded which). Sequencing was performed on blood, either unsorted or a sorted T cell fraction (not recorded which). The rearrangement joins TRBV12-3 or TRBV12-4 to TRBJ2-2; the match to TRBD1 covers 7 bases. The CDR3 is CASSFGTVANTGELFF. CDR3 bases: TGTGCCAGCAGTTTCGGGACAGTCGCGAACACCGGGGAGCTGTTTTTT.